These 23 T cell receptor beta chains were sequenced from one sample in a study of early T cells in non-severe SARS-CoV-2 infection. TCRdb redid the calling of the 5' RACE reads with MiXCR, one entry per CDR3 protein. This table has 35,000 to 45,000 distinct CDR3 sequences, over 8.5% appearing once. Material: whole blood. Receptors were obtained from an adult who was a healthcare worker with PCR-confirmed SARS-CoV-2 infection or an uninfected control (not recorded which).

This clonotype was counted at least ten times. The CDR3 loop is CSVNFENTEAFF. CDR3 bases: TGCAGCGTAAACTTTGAGAACACTGAAGCTTTCTTT. The chain carries TRBV29-1 and TRBJ1-1; D is undetermined. The CDR3 runs 12 residues. In germline, CDR1 is SQVTM, CDR2 ANQGSEA. Trimming took off 6 bases at V and 1 base at J, with 9 bases between the two ends.

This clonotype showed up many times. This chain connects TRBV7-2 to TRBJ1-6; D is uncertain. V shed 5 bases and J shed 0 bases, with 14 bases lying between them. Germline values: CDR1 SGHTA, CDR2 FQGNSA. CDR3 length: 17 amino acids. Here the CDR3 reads CASSEIGLSSYNSPLHF. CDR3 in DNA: TGTGCCAGCAGCGAAATCGGGCTAAGCTCCTATAATTCACCCCTCCACTTT. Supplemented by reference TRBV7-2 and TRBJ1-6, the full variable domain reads GAGVSQSPSNKVTEKGKDVELRCDPISGHTALYWYRQSLGQGLEFLIYFQGNSAPDKSGLPSDRFSAERTGGSVSTLTIQRTQQEDSAVYLCASSEIGLSSYNSPLHFGNGTRLTVT.

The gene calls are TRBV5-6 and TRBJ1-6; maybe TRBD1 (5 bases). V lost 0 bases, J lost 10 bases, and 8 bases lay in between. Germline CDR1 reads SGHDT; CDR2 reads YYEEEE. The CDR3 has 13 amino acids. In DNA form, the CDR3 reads TGTGCCAGCAGCTTGGAAGGGGCGTCACCCCTCCACTTT. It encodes CASSLEGASPLHF.

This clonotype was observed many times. DNA of the CDR3: TGTGCCAGCAGCCAAGATTCCCTACATTACAATGAGCAGTTCTTC. This gives the protein CASSQDSLHYNEQFF. This chain connects TRBV3-1 to TRBJ2-1; D is undetermined. V was shortened by 0 bases and J by 4 bases, with 10 bases between the two germline ends. Germline V gives CDR1 LGHDT, CDR2 YNNKEL (reference sequence). This CDR3 has 15 amino acids.

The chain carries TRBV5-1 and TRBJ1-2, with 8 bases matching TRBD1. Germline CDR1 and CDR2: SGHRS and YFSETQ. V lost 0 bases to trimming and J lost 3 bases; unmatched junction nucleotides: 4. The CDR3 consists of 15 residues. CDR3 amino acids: CASSLDGQGDYGYTF. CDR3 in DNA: TGCGCCAGCAGCTTGGACGGACAGGGAGACTATGGCTACACCTTC.

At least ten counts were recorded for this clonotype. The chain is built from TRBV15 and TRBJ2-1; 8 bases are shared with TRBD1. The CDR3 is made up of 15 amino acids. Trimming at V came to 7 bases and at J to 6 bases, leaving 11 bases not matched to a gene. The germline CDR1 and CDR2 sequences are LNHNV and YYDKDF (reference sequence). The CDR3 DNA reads TGTGCCACCACTCCGATGGACAGGGAATTCAATGAGCAGTTCTTC. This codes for CATTPMDREFNEQFF.

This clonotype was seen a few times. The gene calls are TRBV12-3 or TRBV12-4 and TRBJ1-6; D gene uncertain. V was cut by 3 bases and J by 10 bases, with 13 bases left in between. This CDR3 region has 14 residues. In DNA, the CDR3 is TGTGCCAGCAGTTTTGAGGGCCGGAGATCACCCCTCCACTTT. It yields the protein CASSFEGRRSPLHF.

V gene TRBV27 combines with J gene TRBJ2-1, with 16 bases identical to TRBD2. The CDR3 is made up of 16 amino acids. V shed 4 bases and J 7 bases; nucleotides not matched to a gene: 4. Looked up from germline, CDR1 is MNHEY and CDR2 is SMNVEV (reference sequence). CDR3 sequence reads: CASSWGLAGGRNEQFF. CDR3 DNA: TGTGCCAGCAGTTGGGGACTAGCGGGGGGGCGGAATGAGCAGTTCTTC.

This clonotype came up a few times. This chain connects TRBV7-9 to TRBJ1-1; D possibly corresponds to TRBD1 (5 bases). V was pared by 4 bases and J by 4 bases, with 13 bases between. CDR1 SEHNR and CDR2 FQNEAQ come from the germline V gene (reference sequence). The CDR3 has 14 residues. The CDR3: CASSSAGRGTEAFF. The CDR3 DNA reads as TGTGCCAGCAGCTCGGCAGGGCGGGGCACTGAAGCTTTCTTT.

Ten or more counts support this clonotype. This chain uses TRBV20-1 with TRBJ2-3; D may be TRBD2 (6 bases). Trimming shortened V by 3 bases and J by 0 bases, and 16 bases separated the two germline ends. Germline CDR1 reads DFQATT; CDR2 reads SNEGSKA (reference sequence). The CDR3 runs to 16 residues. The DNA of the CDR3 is TGCAGTGCTAGGTCCGGGACTCAATCTAGCACAGATACGCAGTATTTT. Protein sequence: CSARSGTQSSTDTQYF.

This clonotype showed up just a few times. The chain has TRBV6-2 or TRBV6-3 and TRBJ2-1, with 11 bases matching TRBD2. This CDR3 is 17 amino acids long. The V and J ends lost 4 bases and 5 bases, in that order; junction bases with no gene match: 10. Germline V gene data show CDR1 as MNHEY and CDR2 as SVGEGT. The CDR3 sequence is CASSFISGTSGHNEQFF. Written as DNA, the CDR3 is TGTGCCAGCAGTTTTATCTCCGGGACTAGCGGTCACAATGAGCAGTTCTTC.

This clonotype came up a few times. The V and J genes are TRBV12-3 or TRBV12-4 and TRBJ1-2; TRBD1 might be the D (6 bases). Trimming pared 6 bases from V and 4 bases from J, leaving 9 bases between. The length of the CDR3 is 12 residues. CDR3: CASRTGFYGYTF. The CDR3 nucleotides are TGTGCCAGCAGGACAGGTTTCTATGGCTACACCTTC.

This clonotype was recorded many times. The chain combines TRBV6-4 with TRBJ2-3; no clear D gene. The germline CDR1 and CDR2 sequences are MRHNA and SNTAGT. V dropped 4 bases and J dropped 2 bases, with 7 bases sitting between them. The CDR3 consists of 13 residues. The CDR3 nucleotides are TGTGCCAGCAGTGCGGCCTCCACAGATACGCAGTATTTT. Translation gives CASSAASTDTQYF.

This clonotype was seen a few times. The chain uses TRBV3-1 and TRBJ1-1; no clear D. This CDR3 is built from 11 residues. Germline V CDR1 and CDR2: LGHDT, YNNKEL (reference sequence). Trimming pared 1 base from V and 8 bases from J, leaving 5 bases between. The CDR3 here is CASSQAREAFF. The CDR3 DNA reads TGTGCCAGCAGCCAAGCCCGCGAAGCTTTCTTT.

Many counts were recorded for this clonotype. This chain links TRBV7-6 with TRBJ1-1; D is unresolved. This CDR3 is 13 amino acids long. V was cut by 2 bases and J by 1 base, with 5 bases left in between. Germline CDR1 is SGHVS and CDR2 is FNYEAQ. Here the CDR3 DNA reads TGTGCCAGCAGCTTATCAGGGAACACTGAAGCTTTCTTT. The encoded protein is CASSLSGNTEAFF.

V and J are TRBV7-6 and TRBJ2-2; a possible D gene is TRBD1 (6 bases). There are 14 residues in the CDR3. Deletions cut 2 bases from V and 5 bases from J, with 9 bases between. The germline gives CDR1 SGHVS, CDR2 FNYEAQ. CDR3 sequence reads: CASSLQQGTGELFF. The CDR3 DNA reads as TGTGCCAGCAGCTTACAACAGGGTACCGGGGAGCTGTTTTTT.

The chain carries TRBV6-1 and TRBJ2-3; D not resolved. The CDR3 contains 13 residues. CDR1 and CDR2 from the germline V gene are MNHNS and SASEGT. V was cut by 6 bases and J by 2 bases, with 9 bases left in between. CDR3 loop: CASRTLTTDTQYF. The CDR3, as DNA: TGTGCCAGCAGGACCTTGACCACAGATACGCAGTATTTT.

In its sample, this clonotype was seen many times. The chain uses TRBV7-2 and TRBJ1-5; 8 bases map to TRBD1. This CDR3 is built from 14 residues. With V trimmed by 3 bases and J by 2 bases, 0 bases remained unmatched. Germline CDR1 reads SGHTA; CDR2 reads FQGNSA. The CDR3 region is CASSLDRGNQPQHF. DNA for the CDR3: TGTGCCAGCAGCTTGGACAGGGGCAATCAGCCCCAGCATTTT.

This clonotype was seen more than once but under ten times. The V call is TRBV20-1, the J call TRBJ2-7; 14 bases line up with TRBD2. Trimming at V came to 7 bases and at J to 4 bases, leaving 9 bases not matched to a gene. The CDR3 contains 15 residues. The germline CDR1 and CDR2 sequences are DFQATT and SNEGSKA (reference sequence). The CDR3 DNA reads TGCAGTGGACTAGCGGGGGGGCCTTATCCATACGAGCAGTACTTC. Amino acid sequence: CSGLAGGPYPYEQYF.

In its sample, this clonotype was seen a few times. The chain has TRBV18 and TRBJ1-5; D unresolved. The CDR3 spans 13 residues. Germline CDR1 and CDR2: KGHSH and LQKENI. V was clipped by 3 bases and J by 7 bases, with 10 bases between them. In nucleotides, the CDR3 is TGTGCCAGCTCACCCCGTGGCGAGCAGCCCCAGCATTTT. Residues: CASSPRGEQPQHF.

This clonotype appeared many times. The CDR3 DNA reads as TGTGCCAGCAGCTTAGCATACGGCTCCTACAATGAGCAGTTCTTC. Encoded protein: CASSLAYGSYNEQFF. This chain uses TRBV7-2 with TRBJ2-1; D gene ambiguous. The CDR3 is made up of 15 amino acids. V dropped 0 bases and J dropped 0 bases, with 6 bases sitting between them. Germline CDR1 reads SGHTA; CDR2 reads FQGNSA.

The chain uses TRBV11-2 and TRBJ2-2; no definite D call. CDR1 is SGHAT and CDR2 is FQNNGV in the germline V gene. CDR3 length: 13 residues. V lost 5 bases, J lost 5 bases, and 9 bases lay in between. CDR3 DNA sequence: TGTGCCAGCAGCCCAGGCCAGACCGGGGAGCTGTTTTTT. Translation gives CASSPGQTGELFF.

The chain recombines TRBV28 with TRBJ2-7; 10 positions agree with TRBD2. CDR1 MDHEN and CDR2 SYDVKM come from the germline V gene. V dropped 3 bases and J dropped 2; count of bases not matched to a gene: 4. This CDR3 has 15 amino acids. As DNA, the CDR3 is TGTGCCAGCAGTTTTTTAGCGGGGGGACCCTACGAGCAGTACTTC. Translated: CASSFLAGGPYEQYF.